The clone carrying this T cell receptor (beta chain) was counted between two and nine times. Its target is unknown. V gave up 0 bases and J gave up 6 bases, with 15 bases separating them. The CDR3 is made up of 15 amino acids. Germline CDR1 LGHNA, CDR2 YSLEER. These data belong to a study of beta chain features in type 1 diabetes. Of the isolated RNA, all was reverse transcribed, and so the sequenced material was expressed TCRB transcripts. The average output of naive, central memory and regulatory T cell samples was several million reads. The method was immunoSEQ multiplex PCR; TCRdb's version includes in-frame clones alone and lacks a portion of them. In the table there are some 410,000 clones, 10% to 12% of which are singletons. Whole-study results and caveats: Diminished insertions and augmented deletions at VDJ junctions characterized type 1 diabetes patients. Across all four CD4+ subsets, people with type 1 diabetes showed modestly shorter TCRB CDR3s.

Sorting that relied on CD45RO/CCR7/CD25/CD127/CD95/CD27 yielded CD4+ naive, central memory, regulatory and stem cell-like memory cells. The rearrangement links TRBV4-3 to TRBJ2-7; D possibly matches TRBD1 or TRBD2 (5 bases each). Sequenced input: naive CD4+ T cells from blood. The source is a woman aged 18-35 years in good health. The CDR3 DNA reads TGCGCCAGCAGCCAAGAAGGGGCCGGGGATGGCGAGCAGTACTTC. This sequence encodes CASSQEGAGDGEQYF.